This TCR beta chain was identified during a study of beta chain features in type 1 diabetes. Points from the study as a whole: Moderate but significant shortening of TCRB CDR3s was recorded in all four CD4+ subsets from Type 1 diabetes patients.

The CDR3 length is 14 residues. Germline loops: CDR1 MDHEN, CDR2 SYDVKM. V lost 6 bases and J 2 bases, leaving 13 bases between the germline ends. Reverse transcription of all isolated RNA meant that expressed TCRB transcripts were sequenced. Clones were read by immunoSEQ multiplex PCR, and TCRdb kept only the in-frame ones, dropping some. Seen here are around 20,000 clones, approximately 69% observed once, and the top ten hold about 3.9%. Remarks on this clone: Its antigen is currently unknown.

The sample taken for sequencing was Tregs from blood. This sequence was found in a young man with type 1 diabetes. The chain combines TRBV28 with TRBJ1-2, with D unclear. CDR3 DNA: TGTGCCAGCAGGGTCGGAGGGTTGAACTATGGCTACACCTTC. This codes for CASRVGGLNYGYTF.